A single sample gave rise to the 25 T cell receptor beta chains below, sequenced in a study of T cell changes during pregnancy in multiple sclerosis. The data were produced by immunoSEQ multiplex PCR, yet TCRdb's version contains in-frame clones alone and is incomplete. The repertoire has 25,000 to 35,000 clones, 80% to 90% of them found once; the top ten carry 6.9%. This specimen was CD8+ T cells from peripheral blood mononuclear cells, taken in the second trimester of pregnancy. The origin of the receptors is a female donor with multiple sclerosis, enrolled in a pregnancy study.

The chain has TRBV6-1 and TRBJ1-6, with 10 bases aligning to TRBD1. CDR1 and CDR2 (germline): MNHNS, SASEGT. V shed 3 bases and J 7 bases; nucleotides not matched to a gene: 6. This CDR3 has 16 residues. DNA for the CDR3: TGTGCCAGCAGTGATCTCGGGGGACAGGGGAATTCACCCCTCCACTTT. This gives the protein CASSDLGGQGNSPLHF.

The chain joins TRBV2 to TRBJ2-3; 9 nucleotides line up with TRBD2. The CDR3 contains 15 residues. Trimming took 6 bases from V and 5 from J; bases not matched to a gene: 9. Germline values: CDR1 SNHLY, CDR2 FYNNEI. DNA of the CDR3: TGTGCCAGCAGCAGGGGCGGGGGGGCCGTAGATACGCAGTATTTT. The encoded protein is CASSRGGGAVDTQYF.

The CDR3 DNA reads TGTGCCAGCAGCTTTGCGGGGGCGGACGAGCAGTACTTC. Protein product: CASSFAGADEQYF. V gene TRBV7-9 combines with J gene TRBJ2-7, with D perhaps matching TRBD2 (7 bases). The CDR3 consists of 13 residues. Germline V gives CDR1 SEHNR, CDR2 FQNEAQ (reference sequence). Trimming removed 3 bases from V and 5 bases from J, with 11 bases in between.

The V gene is TRBV11-3, the J gene TRBJ2-5, with 7 positions matching TRBD2. Germline-derived CDR1 and CDR2 are SGHNT and YENEEA. Trimming removed 4 bases from V and 5 bases from J; junction bases left unmatched: 10. CDR3 length: 15 amino acids. CDR3 region: CASSSGGVSGETQYF. The CDR3 DNA reads as TGTGCCAGCAGCTCTGGGGGGGTGTCAGGCGAGACCCAGTACTTC.

The rearrangement links TRBV9 to TRBJ2-3; D is perhaps TRBD1 (6 bases). Germline V gene data show CDR1 as SGDLS and CDR2 as YYNGEE. The CDR3 is made up of 17 amino acids. The V and J ends lost 3 bases and 5 bases respectively, with 22 bases between them. CDR3 nucleotides: TGTGCCAGCAGCGCACGATATGAGGGGGATGAGGAAGATACGCAGTATTTT. It specifies CASSARYEGDEEDTQYF.

The V and J genes are TRBV27 and TRBJ1-5; 9 bases fit TRBD1. From germline, CDR1 is MNHEY and CDR2 SMNVEV (reference sequence). The CDR3 runs 16 residues. V lost 0 bases to trimming and J lost 6 bases; unmatched junction nucleotides: 6. The CDR3 nucleotides are TGTGCCAGCAGTTTATCGATTGGGGACAGGGCTCAGCCCCAGCATTTT. Protein product: CASSLSIGDRAQPQHF.

The V call is TRBV19, the J call TRBJ1-1; D perhaps matches TRBD1 (5 bases). This CDR3 spans 15 amino acids. V dropped 6 bases and J dropped 2 bases, with 16 bases sitting between them. The germline V gene has CDR1 LNHDA and CDR2 SQIVND (reference sequence). The CDR3 region is CASSPPMTANTEAFF. CDR3 coding DNA: TGTGCCAGTAGCCCCCCAATGACAGCCAACACTGAAGCTTTCTTT.

This chain connects TRBV29-1 to TRBJ2-1; 8 nucleotides match TRBD2. The CDR3 runs 14 residues. Germline V gene sequence: CDR1 SQVTM, CDR2 ANQGSEA. Trimming removed 4 bases from V and 3 bases from J; junction bases left unmatched: 5. For the CDR3, the DNA is TGCAGCGTTGCCAGCGGGGGTCTCTACAATGAGCAGTTCTTC. Translation gives CSVASGGLYNEQFF.

The chain couples TRBV7-2 to TRBJ2-7; the match to TRBD1 covers 9 bases. Per the germline V gene, CDR1 is SGHTA and CDR2 is FQGNSA. CDR3 length: 17 amino acids. V shed 6 bases, J shed 2 bases, and the junction held 14 bases outside the gene matches. The CDR3 bases are TGTGCCAGCAGTCCTACTCCGGGACAGGGATTCCCCTACGAGCAGTACTTC. Its translation is CASSPTPGQGFPYEQYF.

Concerning this clone itself: Different DNA sequences within this sample yield the same CDR3. The gene calls are TRBV11-2 and TRBJ2-7; D possibly corresponds to TRBD2 (6 bases). This CDR3 comprises 13 residues. With 5 bases removed from V and 0 bases from J, the gap between germline ends came to 8 bases. CDR1 is SGHAT, CDR2 FQNNGV, per germline. The CDR3 nucleotides are TGTGCCAGCAGCCTCGGGGGCTCCTACGAGCAGTACTTC. Amino acid sequence: CASSLGGSYEQYF.

A single count supports this clone. The chain links TRBV28 to TRBJ2-1; a weak D match, TRBD2 (6 bases). Trimming shortened V by 3 bases and J by 7 bases, and 19 bases separated the two germline ends. The CDR3 extends over 16 amino acids. From germline, CDR1 is MDHEN and CDR2 SYDVKM. The CDR3 spells CASSFIPEGGRNEQFF. The DNA of the CDR3 is TGTGCCAGCAGTTTCATCCCGGAGGGCGGTAGGAATGAGCAGTTCTTC. Filled out from reference TRBV28 and TRBJ2-1, the complete variable domain reads DVKVTQSSRYLVKRTGEKVFLECVQDMDHENMFWYRQDPGLGLRLIYFSYDVKMKEKGDIPEGYSVSREKKERFSLILESASTNQTSMYLCASSFIPEGGRNEQFFGPGTRLTVL.

The CDR3 region has the DNA TGTGCCAGCAGCCTGACACCTGTGAACACTGAAGCTTTCTTT. Translating gives CASSLTPVNTEAFF. V is TRBV7-8 and J is TRBJ1-1; D is uncertain. The CDR3 runs to 14 residues. Trimming left V 5 bases short and J 0 bases short, with 10 bases between. Germline V gives CDR1 SGHVS, CDR2 FQNEAQ.

The V and J genes are TRBV4-1 and TRBJ2-7; perhaps TRBD2 as D (5 bases). This CDR3 has 14 residues. CDR1 and CDR2 from the germline V gene are MGHRA and YSYEKL. The ends were cut back, 0 bases at V and 6 bases at J, with 12 bases in the middle. CDR3 sequence reads: CASSQESGVVEQYF. The CDR3 nucleotides are TGCGCCAGCAGCCAAGAATCCGGGGTGGTCGAGCAGTACTTC.

This chain links TRBV10-3 with TRBJ2-7; D is unclear. V lost 3 bases to trimming and J lost 2 bases, with 14 bases between them. This CDR3 contains 15 residues. Germline V gives CDR1 ENHRY, CDR2 SYGVKD. Here the CDR3 reads CAISDPEVTPYEQYF. Here the CDR3 DNA reads TGTGCCATCAGTGACCCCGAGGTTACCCCCTACGAGCAGTACTTC.

The chain recombines TRBV7-8 with TRBJ1-2, with 7 nucleotides matching TRBD1. The V and J ends lost 1 base and 4 bases, in that order; junction bases with no gene match: 9. Per the germline V gene, CDR1 is SGHVS and CDR2 is FQNEAQ. This CDR3 is 16 amino acids long. CDR3 protein: CASSLEGAALIYGYTF. CDR3 coding DNA: TGTGCCAGCAGCTTAGAGGGGGCAGCGCTGATCTATGGCTACACCTTC.

The CDR3 bases are TGTGCCAGCAGTAGGGACGCGACGGGAGTTTACGAGCAGTACTTC. This encodes CASSRDATGVYEQYF. The chain uses TRBV11-2 and TRBJ2-7; tentative D call: TRBD2 (6 bases). Trimming shortened V by 6 bases and J by 4 bases, and 19 bases separated the two germline ends. There are 15 residues in the CDR3. Germline V gives CDR1 SGHAT, CDR2 FQNNGV.

Turning to this clone: The final CDR3 position lacks the conserved phenylalanine or tryptophan, pointing to a likely read error. The V call is TRBV13, the J call TRBJ1-2; no definite D call. This CDR3 comprises 15 residues. Per germline, CDR1 PRHDT and CDR2 FYEKMQ (reference sequence). V lost 2 bases and J 3 bases, leaving 13 bases between the germline ends. The CDR3 reads CASSLKDLLDYGYTL. The CDR3 DNA sequence: TGTGCCAGCAGCTTAAAGGACCTCCTGGACTATGGCTACACCCTC.

The chain combines TRBV29-1 with TRBJ2-7, with 7 bases identical to TRBD2. V shed 4 bases, J shed 3 bases, and the junction held 12 bases outside the gene matches. Germline-derived CDR1 and CDR2 are SQVTM and ANQGSEA. This CDR3 comprises 15 residues. CDR3 nucleotide sequence: TGCAGCGTTGGGTGGGAGGGGTCCCGGGGCTACGAGCAGTACTTC. It specifies CSVGWEGSRGYEQYF.

The chain carries TRBV4-1 and TRBJ2-7, with D possibly matching TRBD2 (5 bases). Germline loops: CDR1 MGHRA, CDR2 YSYEKL. The CDR3 is 12 residues long. Trimming took off 4 bases at V and 4 bases at J, with 8 bases between the two ends. CDR3 bases: TGCGCCAGCAGCCTGGACTTTTACGAGCAGTACTTC. Its translation is CASSLDFYEQYF.

This clone has only a few counts. The chain couples TRBV28 to TRBJ2-7; TRBD2 aligns across 11 bases. CDR3 size: 17 residues. Germline V CDR1 and CDR2: MDHEN, SYDVKM. With 5 bases clipped from V and 0 bases from J, the junction kept 9 bases outside the gene matches. In nucleotides, the CDR3 is TGTGCCAGCAGTCCCCGGAGAACTAGCGGGAGCTCCTACGAGCAGTACTTC. It specifies CASSPRRTSGSSYEQYF.

The rearrangement links TRBV27 to TRBJ2-3; 9 bases align to TRBD2. Germline loops: CDR1 MNHEY, CDR2 SMNVEV (reference sequence). Losses at the gene ends were 4 bases for V and 6 bases for J; bases not matched to a gene: 5. CDR3 length: 14 residues. In nucleotides, the CDR3 is TGTGCCAGCAGTTATCGCGGGAGGGATGATACGCAGTATTTT. Its protein is CASSYRGRDDTQYF.

This clone was recorded only once. This chain connects TRBV2 to TRBJ1-1; weak D call: TRBD1 (6 bases). The germline V and J ends were trimmed by 4 bases and 1 base, with 10 bases remaining between them. The germline gives CDR1 SNHLY, CDR2 FYNNEI. CDR3 size: 14 residues. This chain's CDR3 is CASSVRGSNTEAFF. In nucleotides, the CDR3 is TGTGCCAGCAGTGTCAGGGGATCGAACACTGAAGCTTTCTTT.

The chain couples TRBV4-3 to TRBJ1-1; D unclear. The germline V and J ends were trimmed by 0 bases and 1 base, with 12 bases remaining between them. The CDR3 consists of 16 residues. CDR1 is LGHNA and CDR2 is YSLEER in the germline V gene. CDR3 in DNA: TGCGCCAGCAGCCAAGATGATTTCACACCGAACACTGAAGCTTTCTTT. It is translated as CASSQDDFTPNTEAFF.

CDR3 protein: CASSPQQEGIEQYF. CDR3 nucleotide sequence: TGTGCCAGCAGCCCACAACAGGAGGGGATCGAGCAGTACTTC. The V call is TRBV6-5, the J call TRBJ2-7; the D gene is possibly TRBD2 (6 bases). Trimming cost V 6 bases and J 6 bases, with 18 bases left between them. The germline CDR1 and CDR2 sequences are MNHEY and SVGAGI. There are 14 residues in the CDR3.

The chain carries TRBV6-1 and TRBJ2-3, with a weak D call TRBD1 (6 bases). This CDR3 spans 15 amino acids. V lost 3 bases to trimming and J lost 0 bases, with 10 bases between them. Per germline, CDR1 MNHNS and CDR2 SASEGT. Here the CDR3 DNA reads TGTGCCAGCAGTGAGGGGACACGGAGCACAGATACGCAGTATTTT. The encoded protein is CASSEGTRSTDTQYF.